Following are 7 T cell receptor beta chains from one sample sequenced in a study of resident and recirculating memory T cells in vitiligo. The assay was immunoSEQ multiplex PCR, and TCRdb's table has in-frame clones only and misses some. The top ten clones hold just under 5% of a sample with some 70,000 clones, roughly nine tenths of them seen once. Specimen: blood. The receptors come from a male donor with vitiligo.

In nucleotides, the CDR3 is TGTGCCAGTAGTATACTCCCTCTTAGAGGGGGCGAAGAGACCCAGTACTTC. Translated, it gives CASSILPLRGGEETQYF. V usage is TRBV19 and J usage is TRBJ2-5; 7 nucleotides match TRBD1. Trimming cost V 2 bases and J 3 bases; bases outside gene matches: 12. The CDR3 sequence is 17 residues long. Germline CDR1 LNHDA, CDR2 SQIVND (reference sequence).

The J gene is TRBJ1-4, the V gene TRBV6-1; 8 nucleotides agree with TRBD1. With V trimmed by 4 bases and J by 0 bases, 7 bases remained unmatched. CDR1 is MNHNS and CDR2 is SASEGT in the germline V gene. CDR3 length equals 17 residues. CDR3 nucleotides: TGTGCCAGCAGTGGGACAGGGTCGGGGGCAACTAATGAAAAACTGTTTTTT. It yields the protein CASSGTGSGATNEKLFF.

This chain joins TRBV7-3 and TRBJ1-3; 10 bases are a match to TRBD1. The V gene's germline CDR1 is SGHTA and CDR2 FQGTGA. V lost 5 bases and J lost 3; bases outside the gene matches: 4. This CDR3 region has 15 residues. The CDR3 loop reads CASSLGQGYGNTIYF. CDR3 nucleotides: TGTGCCAGCAGCCTGGGACAGGGGTATGGAAACACCATATATTTT. The whole variable domain, remainder taken from reference TRBV7-3 and TRBJ1-3, is GAGVSQTPSNKVTEKGKYVELRCDPISGHTALYWYRQSLGQGPEFLIYFQGTGAADDSGLPNDRFFAVRPEGSVSTLKIQRTERGDSAVYLCASSLGQGYGNTIYFGEGSWLTVV.

The chain has TRBV11-2 and TRBJ1-5; TRBD1 aligns across 8 bases. J was trimmed by 5 bases and V by 3 bases; bases with no gene match: 3. This CDR3 spans 14 amino acids. Germline V CDR1 and CDR2: SGHAT, FQNNGV. CDR3 sequence (DNA): TGTGCCAGCAGCTTTCAGGGGGCGGATCAGCCCCAGCATTTT. Translated, it gives CASSFQGADQPQHF.

V and J are TRBV4-2 and TRBJ2-7; 9 bases fit TRBD1. Germline CDR1 reads LGHNA; CDR2 reads YNFKEQ. With 1 base clipped from V and 4 bases from J, the junction kept 2 bases outside the gene matches. CDR3 length equals 14 residues. The CDR3 loop reads CASSQAGQGYEQYF. The DNA for the CDR3 is TGTGCCAGCAGCCAAGCAGGACAGGGGTACGAGCAGTACTTC.

The chain uses TRBV5-6 and TRBJ2-3; D gene unclear. The CDR3 contains 14 residues. The germline V and J ends were trimmed by 0 bases and 2 bases, with 7 bases remaining between them. Germline CDR1 reads SGHDT; CDR2 reads YYEEEE. This CDR3 reads CASSLASDTDTQYF. Written as DNA, the CDR3 is TGTGCCAGCAGCTTGGCCTCAGACACAGATACGCAGTATTTT.

This rearrangement joins TRBV7-2 to TRBJ1-1; 9 nucleotides agree with TRBD1. The trim removed 3 bases at V and 1 base at J, leaving 3 bases unmatched. This CDR3 contains 15 residues. CDR1 SGHTA and CDR2 FQGNSA come from the germline V gene. CDR3 loop: CASSFRDRANTEAFF. The DNA for the CDR3 is TGTGCCAGCAGCTTTCGGGACAGGGCGAACACTGAAGCTTTCTTT.